The clone carrying this TCR beta chain has ten or more counts. The antigen is unknown. Germline CDR1 SGHTA, CDR2 FQGNSA. V was pared by 5 bases and J by 4 bases, with 22 bases between. The CDR3 covers 17 residues. For TCRbeta, the library was prepared with unique molecular identifiers. TCRdb itself ran the PCR reads through MiXCR, one entry per CDR3 protein. The data hold fewer than 350,000 distinct CDR3 sequences, with roughly 8.2% observed a single time. This entry belongs to a study of T-cell reconstitution after alpha-beta-depleted transplantation in children. Findings of the study overall: One year after transplant, T-cell counts and diversity came mostly from newly produced T cells. Where alpha-beta T cells came from about two months after transplant was reportedly several hundred expanded graft clones.

The V gene is TRBV7-2, the J gene TRBJ2-3; D is perhaps TRBD1 or TRBD2 (5 bases each). The source material was peripheral blood, sampled 360 days after TCRalphabeta/CD19-depleted stem cell transplant. This clonotype was obtained from a female patient between 2 and 10 years old who had a stem cell transplant for Fanconi anemia, so the T cells may come from the graft donor. Here the CDR3 DNA reads TGTGCCAGCAGCCGGAACTGGGACCCCTTGCAGGCAGATACGCAGTATTTT. Its protein is CASSRNWDPLQADTQYF.